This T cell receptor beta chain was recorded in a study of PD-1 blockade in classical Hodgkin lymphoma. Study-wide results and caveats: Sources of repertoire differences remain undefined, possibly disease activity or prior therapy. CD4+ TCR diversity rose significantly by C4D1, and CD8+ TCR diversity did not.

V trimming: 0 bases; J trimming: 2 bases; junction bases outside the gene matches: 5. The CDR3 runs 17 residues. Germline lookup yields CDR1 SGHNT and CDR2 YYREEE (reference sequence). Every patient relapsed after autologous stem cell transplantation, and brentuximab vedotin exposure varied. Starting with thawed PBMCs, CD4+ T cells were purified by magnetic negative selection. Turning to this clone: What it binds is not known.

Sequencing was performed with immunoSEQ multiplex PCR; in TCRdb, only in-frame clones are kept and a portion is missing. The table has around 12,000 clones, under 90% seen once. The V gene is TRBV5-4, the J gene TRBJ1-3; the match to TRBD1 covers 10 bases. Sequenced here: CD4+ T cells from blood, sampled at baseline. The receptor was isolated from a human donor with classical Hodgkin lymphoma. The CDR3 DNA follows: TGTGCCAGCAGCTTGGGACAGGGGGCCTCCGCTGGAAACACCATATATTTT. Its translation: CASSLGQGASAGNTIYF.